Below, 14 T cell receptor beta chains from the same sample are listed, as sequenced in a study of T cells in Graves' hyperthyroidism and ophthalmopathy. Template material for amplifying TCR beta CDR3 regions consisted of RNA transcripts. Researchers ran a first-round RT-PCR on the TCR CDR3 using the HTBI primer set. TCRdb redid the calling of the multiplex PCR reads with MiXCR, one entry per CDR3 protein. The table lists about 330,000 distinct CDR3 sequences, roughly an eighth of them singletons. The sample consisted of blood. Source of these receptors: a woman in her forties with Graves' ophthalmopathy.

This clonotype was detected many times. CDR3 DNA: TGTGCCAGCAAGTGGTCCGGGGGGCGTCATGAGCAGTTCTTC. Protein: CASKWSGGRHEQFF. The chain employs TRBV2 and TRBJ2-1, with a tentative D call TRBD2 (7 bases). V lost 7 bases and J 8 bases, leaving 18 bases between the germline ends. The CDR3 sequence is 14 residues long. From germline, CDR1 is SNHLY and CDR2 FYNNEI.

This clonotype showed up just a few times. This sequence joins TRBV27 and TRBJ2-7; weak D call: TRBD1 (7 bases). The CDR3 is made up of 15 amino acids. V was cut by 2 bases and J by 4 bases, with 15 bases left in between. CDR1 and CDR2 from the germline V gene are MNHEY and SMNVEV (reference sequence). CDR3 sequence (DNA): TGTGCCAGCAGTTTACGCCCGGAGGGGGCGTACGAGCAGTACTTC. This codes for CASSLRPEGAYEQYF.

This chain links TRBV30 with TRBJ1-4, with D tentatively TRBD1 (6 bases). The CDR3 has 12 residues. Trimming removed 0 bases from V and 12 bases from J, with 11 bases in between. Germline CDR1 GTSNPN, CDR2 SVGIG (reference sequence). CDR3 DNA: TGTGCCTGGAGTGTACCCAGGGGTCAACTGTTTTTT. As protein: CAWSVPRGQLFF.

In its sample, this clonotype was seen many times. The rearrangement uses TRBV20-1 and TRBJ1-1, with TRBD1 matching 8 bases. This CDR3 spans 14 amino acids. CDR1 and CDR2 (germline): DFQATT, SNEGSKA (reference sequence). V was clipped by 0 bases and J by 10 bases; unmatched bases: 10. The CDR3 spells CSARDRIRGQGAFF. DNA for the CDR3: TGCAGTGCTAGAGATAGGATCAGGGGGCAGGGAGCTTTCTTT.

V and J are TRBV19 and TRBJ1-1; the D is unclear. The CDR3 spans 11 residues. CDR1 and CDR2 from the germline V gene are LNHDA and SQIVND (reference sequence). Trimming removed 7 bases from V and 7 bases from J, with 10 bases in between. CDR3 nucleotides: TGTGCCAGTATGAGGACGGATGAAGCTTTCTTT. It yields the protein CASMRTDEAFF.

On this clonotype itself: A much larger clone is a single base away; this may be a read error. This chain connects TRBV5-6 to TRBJ2-7; a possible D gene is TRBD1 (7 bases). The CDR3 has 16 residues. CDR1 is SGHDT, CDR2 YYEEEE, per germline. The germline V and J ends were trimmed by 4 bases and 6 bases, with 23 bases remaining between them. This CDR3 is CASSPDGGVQGTEQYF. CDR3 sequence (DNA): TGTGCCAGCAGCCCGGATGGCGGGGTACAGGGGACCGAGCAGTACTTC.

There are many counts of this clonotype. V is TRBV12-3 or TRBV12-4 and J is TRBJ2-4; no reliable D call. This CDR3 has 15 residues. Trimming took 5 bases from V and 1 from J, leaving 12 bases between them. CDR3 residues: CASSSSRRAKNIQYF. The DNA of the CDR3 is TGTGCCAGCAGTAGTAGTAGGCGGGCCAAAAACATTCAGTACTTC.

This clonotype was counted between two and nine times. This chain connects TRBV15 to TRBJ1-6, with D maybe TRBD1 (6 bases). The germline V and J ends were trimmed by 3 bases and 6 bases, with 12 bases remaining between them. The CDR3 runs to 15 residues. Looked up from germline, CDR1 is LNHNV and CDR2 is YYDKDF (reference sequence). In nucleotides, the CDR3 is TGTGCCACCAGCAGGCCAGGGGAGGGTAATTCACCCCTCCACTTT. As protein: CATSRPGEGNSPLHF.

This clonotype has at least ten counts. The CDR3 DNA follows: TGCAGTGCTAGGGACTACAGCACTAGCACAGATACGCAGTATTTT. It yields the protein CSARDYSTSTDTQYF. The genes are TRBV20-1 and TRBJ2-3, with TRBD2 as a possible D gene (6 bases). CDR1 is DFQATT, CDR2 SNEGSKA, per germline (reference sequence). CDR3 length equals 15 residues. V was clipped by 3 bases and J by 0 bases, with 13 bases between them.

In this sample, this clonotype turned up many times. The V and J genes are TRBV24-1 and TRBJ2-3; tentatively, D is TRBD1 (5 bases). The CDR3 contains 14 residues. Deletions cut 6 bases from V and 1 base from J, with 10 bases between. Germline values: CDR1 KGHDR, CDR2 SFDVKD. In DNA, the CDR3 is TGTGCCACCAGTACCTCGACAGGCACAGATACGCAGTATTTT. It yields the protein CATSTSTGTDTQYF.

This clonotype was found many times. The rearrangement joins TRBV6-6 to TRBJ2-2; 8 nucleotides align to TRBD2. The germline gives CDR1 MNHNY, CDR2 SVGAGI (reference sequence). The CDR3 length is 16 residues. V dropped 2 bases and J dropped 7; count of bases not matched to a gene: 9. Here the CDR3 DNA reads TGTGCCAGCAGTTACGAGGCGGGGGGAGTGAGCGGGGAGCTGTTTTTT. Protein sequence: CASSYEAGGVSGELFF.

In its sample, this clonotype was seen many times. The chain has TRBV12-3 or TRBV12-4 and TRBJ2-2; a weak D match, TRBD2 (6 bases). Trimming removed 2 bases from V and 6 bases from J, with 16 bases in between. The CDR3 totals 16 residues. The CDR3 region has the DNA TGTGCCAGCAGTTTAACCCCCCTCGGAGGGTCCGGGGAGCTGTTTTTT. Translated: CASSLTPLGGSGELFF.

The CDR3 spells CASSQLGIAGGPGTDTQYF. The CDR3 region has the DNA TGCGCCAGCAGCCAACTGGGGATAGCGGGAGGGCCGGGCACAGATACGCAGTATTTT. V is TRBV4-1 and J is TRBJ2-3; 11 bases line up with TRBD2. The CDR3 has 19 residues. The germline CDR1 and CDR2 sequences are MGHRA and YSYEKL. Losses at the gene ends were 2 bases for V and 1 base for J; bases not matched to a gene: 11.

This clonotype was observed at least ten times. The rearrangement links TRBV29-1 to TRBJ1-1; 9 bases agree with TRBD1. The V gene's germline CDR1 is SQVTM and CDR2 ANQGSEA. This CDR3 region has 14 residues. With 6 bases clipped from V and 2 bases from J, the junction kept 7 bases outside the gene matches. CDR3 amino acids: CSVSNRGHNTEAFF. DNA of the CDR3: TGCAGCGTCTCCAACAGGGGGCACAACACTGAAGCTTTCTTT.